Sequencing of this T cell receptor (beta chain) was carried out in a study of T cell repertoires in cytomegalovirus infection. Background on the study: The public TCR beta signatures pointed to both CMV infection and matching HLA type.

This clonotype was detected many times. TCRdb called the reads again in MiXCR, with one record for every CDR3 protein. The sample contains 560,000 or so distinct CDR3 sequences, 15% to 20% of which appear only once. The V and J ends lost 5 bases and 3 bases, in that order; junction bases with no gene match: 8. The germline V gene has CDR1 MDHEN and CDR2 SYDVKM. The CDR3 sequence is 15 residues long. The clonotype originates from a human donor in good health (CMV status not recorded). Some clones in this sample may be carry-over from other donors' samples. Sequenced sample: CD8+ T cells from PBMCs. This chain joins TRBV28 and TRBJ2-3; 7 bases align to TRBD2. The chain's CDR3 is CASSISSGKTDTQYF. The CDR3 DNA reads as TGTGCCAGCAGTATATCGAGCGGGAAAACAGATACGCAGTATTTT.